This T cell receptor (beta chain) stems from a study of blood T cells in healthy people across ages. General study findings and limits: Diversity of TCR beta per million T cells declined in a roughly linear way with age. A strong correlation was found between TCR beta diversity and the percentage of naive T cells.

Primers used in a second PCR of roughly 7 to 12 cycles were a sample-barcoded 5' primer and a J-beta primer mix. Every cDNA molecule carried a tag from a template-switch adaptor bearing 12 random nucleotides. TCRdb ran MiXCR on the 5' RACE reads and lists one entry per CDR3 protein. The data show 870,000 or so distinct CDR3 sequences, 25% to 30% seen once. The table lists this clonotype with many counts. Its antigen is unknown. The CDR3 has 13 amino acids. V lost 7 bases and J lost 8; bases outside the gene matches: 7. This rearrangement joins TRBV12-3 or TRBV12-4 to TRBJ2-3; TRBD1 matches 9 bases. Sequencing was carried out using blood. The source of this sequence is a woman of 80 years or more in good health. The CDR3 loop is CASTGQGGSTQYF. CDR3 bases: TGTGCCAGCACGGGACAGGGTGGTAGTACGCAGTATTTT.